These 28 T cell receptor beta chains share one sample of origin, sequenced in a study of cytomegalovirus exposure and HLA in healthy donors (dated by TCRdb to 2016 to 2017). Libraries were constructed by the immunoSEQ multiplex PCR assay. The multiplex PCR relied on a mix of 60 forward primers for TCR Vbeta segments and 13 reverse primers for TCR Jbeta segments. The table was pulled from immuneACCESS by TCRdb, which kept in-frame rearrangements only. Such tables lose some clones; where checked, under half of the loss comes from unresolved V genes, and the rest has no known cause. The sample table lists 150,000 to 200,000 clones, approximately 77% of them with a count of one. The top ten hold 7% to 9% of the sample. Sequenced: PBMCs. The receptors shown here come from a male donor in good health and CMV-seropositive.

The chain has TRBV30 and TRBJ1-1, with a possible D match to TRBD1 (5 bases). Per the germline V gene, CDR1 is GTSNPN and CDR2 is SVGIG (reference sequence). Trimming stripped 2 bases from V and 2 bases from J, with 9 bases between. There are 13 residues in the CDR3. The CDR3 reads CAWSPRENTEAFF. DNA of the CDR3: TGTGCCTGGAGTCCCAGGGAAAACACTGAAGCTTTCTTT.

The genes are TRBV12-5 and TRBJ1-5, with D hard to call. Per the germline V gene, CDR1 is LGHNT and CDR2 is FRNRAP. Trimming stripped 0 bases from V and 1 base from J, with 10 bases between. CDR3 length: 16 amino acids. CDR3: CASGLVLGGSNQPQHF. CDR3 nucleotide sequence: TGTGCTAGTGGTTTGGTACTGGGAGGAAGCAATCAGCCCCAGCATTTT. Full variable domain (rest looked up from reference TRBV12-5 and TRBJ1-5): DARVTQTPRHKVTEMGQEVTMRCQPILGHNTVFWYRQTMMQGLELLAYFRNRAPLDDSGMPKDRFSAEMPDATLATLKIQPSEPRDSAVYFCASGLVLGGSNQPQHFGDGTRLSIL.

J is TRBJ2-7 and V is TRBV7-2; 11 bases fit TRBD1. The CDR3 covers 15 residues. Looked up from germline, CDR1 is SGHTA and CDR2 is FQGNSA. Trimming cost V 0 bases and J 3 bases; bases outside gene matches: 1. The CDR3 DNA reads TGTGCCAGCAGCTTAGCAGGGACAGGGGGCTACGAGCAGTACTTC. Translating gives CASSLAGTGGYEQYF. The entire variable domain, with the rest obtained from reference TRBV7-2 and TRBJ2-7, is as follows: GAGVSQSPSNKVTEKGKDVELRCDPISGHTALYWYRQSLGQGLEFLIYFQGNSAPDKSGLPSDRFSAERTGGSVSTLTIQRTQQEDSAVYLCASSLAGTGGYEQYFGPGTRLTVT.

The chain couples TRBV6-1 to TRBJ1-2, with D uncertain. Germline CDR1 reads MNHNS; CDR2 reads SASEGT. The ends were cut back, 9 bases at V and 2 bases at J, with 7 bases in the middle. The CDR3 is made up of 11 amino acids. CDR3 DNA sequence: TGTGCCAGTTGTTCGAACTATGGCTACACCTTC. Its translation is CASCSNYGYTF.

This chain links TRBV7-9 with TRBJ1-6, with 7 nucleotides matching TRBD1. This CDR3 is built from 14 residues. J lost 7 bases, V lost 11 bases, and 11 bases had no gene match. CDR1 is SEHNR and CDR2 is FQNEAQ in the germline V gene (reference sequence). The CDR3 sequence is CAGSTGTVNSPLHF. CDR3 nucleotide sequence: TGTGCCGGATCGACCGGGACAGTAAATTCACCCCTCCACTTT.

This clone has more than one count but fewer than ten. The V and J genes are TRBV29-1 and TRBJ2-3; a weak D match, TRBD2 (5 bases). The V gene lost 4 bases and the J gene lost 0 bases, with 8 bases spanning the gap. This CDR3 region has 13 residues. CDR1 and CDR2 from the germline V gene are SQVTM and ANQGSEA. The CDR3 reads CSVAKRSTDTQYF. CDR3 DNA sequence: TGCAGCGTTGCGAAGCGGAGCACAGATACGCAGTATTTT.

The chain recombines TRBV6-6 with TRBJ1-6; 7 bases map to TRBD1. The V gene's germline CDR1 is MNHNY and CDR2 SVGAGI (reference sequence). This CDR3 spans 15 amino acids. J gave up 10 bases and V 5 bases, and 11 bases lay outside the gene matches. This CDR3 reads CASSPGGGMDSPLHF. In DNA, the CDR3 is TGTGCCAGCAGTCCAGGGGGTGGGATGGACTCACCCCTCCACTTT.

The genes are TRBV7-8 and TRBJ2-7, with 8 bases matching TRBD1. The CDR3 is 17 amino acids. CDR1 SGHVS and CDR2 FQNEAQ come from the germline V gene. Trimming removed 4 bases from V and 0 bases from J; junction bases left unmatched: 11. CDR3 DNA sequence: TGTGCCAGCAGCTCCGGGCCTCAGGGGGCTTACTCCTACGAGCAGTACTTC. Translating it yields CASSSGPQGAYSYEQYF. Filled out from reference TRBV7-8 and TRBJ2-7, the complete variable domain reads GAGVSQSPRYKVAKRGQDVALRCDPISGHVSLFWYQQALGQGPEFLTYFQNEAQLDKSGLPSDRFFAERPEGSVSTLKIQRTQQEDSAVYLCASSSGPQGAYSYEQYFGPGTRLTVT.

The J gene is TRBJ1-2, the V gene TRBV6-5, with 8 bases matching TRBD1. The V and J ends lost 5 bases and 1 base, in that order; junction bases with no gene match: 6. Germline V gene data show CDR1 as MNHEY and CDR2 as SVGAGI. The CDR3 consists of 15 residues. CDR3 DNA sequence: TGTGCCAGCAGTCCTGGACAGGGACATAACTATGGCTACACCTTC. Protein: CASSPGQGHNYGYTF.

V gene TRBV4-3 combines with J gene TRBJ1-1; D unclear. The CDR3 runs to 15 residues. Between the trimmed V and J ends, which lost 3 bases and 3 bases, there was a span of 14 bases. Per germline, CDR1 LGHNA and CDR2 YSLEER. This CDR3 reads CASSHNRVADTEAFF. DNA of the CDR3: TGCGCCAGCAGCCATAATCGCGTTGCGGACACTGAAGCTTTCTTT.

The genes are TRBV7-9 and TRBJ2-3; TRBD1 is a possible D gene (5 bases). Germline CDR1 is SEHNR and CDR2 is FQNEAQ (reference sequence). This CDR3 is built from 15 residues. Trimming removed 5 bases from V and 0 bases from J, with 12 bases in between. The CDR3 reads CASSARQFSTDTQYF. As DNA, the CDR3 is TGTGCCAGCAGCGCCCGACAGTTTAGCACAGATACGCAGTATTTT.

The chain recombines TRBV13 with TRBJ2-7; D may be TRBD1 (6 bases). CDR3 size: 14 residues. The V gene's germline CDR1 is PRHDT and CDR2 FYEKMQ (reference sequence). V was cut by 0 bases and J by 5 bases, with 11 bases left in between. CDR3 nucleotides: TGTGCCAGCAGCTTAGGTACAGGGAATCACGAGCAGTACTTC. This gives the protein CASSLGTGNHEQYF.

The V gene is TRBV5-1, the J gene TRBJ1-2; 7 nucleotides line up with TRBD1. The length of the CDR3 is 13 residues. Germline values: CDR1 SGHRS, CDR2 YFSETQ. V was pared by 4 bases and J by 4 bases, with 4 bases of the junction left unmatched. The CDR3 DNA follows: TGCGCCAGCAGCCTTGGACAGGTCTATGGCTACACCTTC. Protein: CASSLGQVYGYTF.

The gene calls are TRBV19 and TRBJ1-6, with D uncertain. Per the germline V gene, CDR1 is LNHDA and CDR2 is SQIVND (reference sequence). Between the trimmed V and J ends, which lost 7 bases and 3 bases, there was a span of 16 bases. The CDR3 extends over 16 amino acids. The CDR3 DNA reads as TGTGCCAGTACCCCGGGGAAGGGCCACTATAATTCACCCCTCCACTTT. It is translated as CASTPGKGHYNSPLHF.

V and J are TRBV30 and TRBJ1-1; 7 nucleotides line up with TRBD1. J gave up 5 bases and V 3 bases, and 6 bases lay outside the gene matches. CDR1 is GTSNPN and CDR2 is SVGIG in the germline V gene (reference sequence). The length of the CDR3 is 13 residues. Here the CDR3 reads CAWREQGYTEAFF. The CDR3 DNA reads TGTGCCTGGAGAGAACAGGGGTATACTGAAGCTTTCTTT.

This clone was picked up a small number of times. The V gene is TRBV7-2, the J gene TRBJ2-7, with 7 bases aligning to TRBD1. The V segment lost 5 bases and the J segment 1 base; nucleotides outside the gene matches: 11. The CDR3 totals 16 residues. CDR1 and CDR2 (germline): SGHTA, FQGNSA. CDR3 sequence reads: CASSRGQSIRSYEQYF. CDR3 in DNA: TGTGCCAGCAGCCGGGGACAGTCCATCCGTTCCTACGAGCAGTACTTC.

The chain has TRBV7-9 and TRBJ2-3, with a possible D match to TRBD1 (5 bases). CDR3 length: 12 amino acids. From germline, CDR1 is SEHNR and CDR2 FQNEAQ (reference sequence). The V end was cut by 4 bases, the J end by 4 bases, with 6 bases between. CDR3 residues: CASSWGADTQYF. The CDR3 bases are TGTGCCAGCAGCTGGGGCGCAGATACGCAGTATTTT.

The chain uses TRBV9 and TRBJ2-1, with 10 positions matching TRBD2. V shed 2 bases, J shed 4 bases, and the junction held 3 bases outside the gene matches. Germline values: CDR1 SGDLS, CDR2 YYNGEE. The CDR3 spans 15 residues. The CDR3 nucleotides are TGTGCCAGCAGCGTTTCAGCGGGGGGGTACAATGAGCAGTTCTTC. The encoded protein is CASSVSAGGYNEQFF.

The chain carries TRBV19 and TRBJ2-7, with D perhaps TRBD1 (6 bases). Germline CDR1 is LNHDA and CDR2 is SQIVND (reference sequence). V lost 1 base to trimming and J lost 0 bases, with 7 bases between them. The length of the CDR3 is 14 residues. The CDR3 here is CASSIADSSYEQYF. The CDR3 DNA reads as TGTGCCAGTAGTATAGCGGACAGCTCCTACGAGCAGTACTTC.

The chain uses TRBV6-6 and TRBJ2-7; a possible D gene is TRBD2 (6 bases). Germline lookup yields CDR1 MNHNY and CDR2 SVGAGI (reference sequence). V dropped 3 bases and J dropped 7 bases, with 16 bases sitting between them. The CDR3 totals 14 residues. CDR3 sequence reads: CASSYVVPAGEQYF. CDR3 nucleotides: TGTGCCAGCAGTTATGTAGTCCCGGCGGGGGAGCAGTACTTC.

V and J are TRBV5-1 and TRBJ2-1; D is possibly TRBD1 (5 bases). This CDR3 has 16 amino acids. Germline V lookup: CDR1 SGHRS, CDR2 YFSETQ. V lost 4 bases to trimming and J lost 4 bases, with 18 bases between them. The chain's CDR3 is CASSPVTDSHYNEQFF. The DNA for the CDR3 is TGCGCCAGCAGCCCCGTGACAGACTCACATTACAATGAGCAGTTCTTC.

This chain links TRBV11-2 with TRBJ2-3; 13 bases are a match to TRBD2. Germline CDR1 is SGHAT and CDR2 is FQNNGV. Germline trimming cut 5 bases from V and 0 bases from J; bases unmatched to any gene: 8. The CDR3 spans 18 residues. DNA for the CDR3: TGTGCCAGCAGCACTAGCGGGGGGGCCGGATTGAGCACAGATACGCAGTATTTT. Protein product: CASSTSGGAGLSTDTQYF.

This clone was observed once. This chain uses TRBV5-4 with TRBJ2-5; 9 bases line up with TRBD1. Trimming removed 4 bases from V and 5 bases from J; junction bases left unmatched: 6. The CDR3 totals 14 residues. Germline-derived CDR1 and CDR2 are SGHNT and YYREEE (reference sequence). CDR3 region: CASSPGQGWETQYF. The CDR3 coding sequence is TGTGCCAGCAGCCCGGGACAGGGTTGGGAGACCCAGTACTTC.

The chain couples TRBV25-1 to TRBJ1-6; TRBD1 aligns across 7 bases. Germline CDR1 and CDR2: MGHDK and SYGVNS. CDR3 length: 14 residues. Trimming cost V 6 bases and J 7 bases; bases outside gene matches: 6. The CDR3 loop is CASRLDRANSPLHF. DNA of the CDR3: TGTGCCAGCAGGTTAGACAGGGCAAATTCACCCCTCCACTTT.

The V and J genes are TRBV6-5 and TRBJ2-5, with 10 bases lining up with TRBD2. J was trimmed by 2 bases and V by 8 bases; bases with no gene match: 5. From germline, CDR1 is MNHEY and CDR2 SVGAGI. The CDR3 has 14 residues. The chain's CDR3 is CASSGLAKQETQYF. DNA for the CDR3: TGTGCCAGCTCGGGACTAGCGAAACAAGAGACCCAGTACTTC.

This rearrangement joins TRBV12-5 to TRBJ1-2; weak D call: TRBD1 (6 bases). Per the germline V gene, CDR1 is LGHNT and CDR2 is FRNRAP. This CDR3 has 18 residues. With 6 bases removed from V and 1 base from J, the gap between germline ends came to 24 bases. The CDR3 bases are TGTGCTAGTGGGAACCCGCTTCGGGGGGCCGGGAGTAACTATGGCTACACCTTC. Amino acids: CASGNPLRGAGSNYGYTF.

Here the CDR3 reads CASSSWGGGNQPQHF. CDR3 coding DNA: TGTGCCAGCAGCTCGTGGGGCGGGGGCAATCAGCCCCAGCATTTT. The chain has TRBV7-8 and TRBJ1-5; perhaps TRBD1 as D (5 bases). Germline assignment: CDR1 SGHVS and CDR2 FQNEAQ. V was clipped by 4 bases and J by 2 bases, with 12 bases between them. The CDR3 consists of 15 residues.

On this clone itself: A far larger clone is a single base away, which makes a read error likely. The sample contains more than one DNA sequence encoding this CDR3. This chain connects TRBV4-1 to TRBJ1-6; D is perhaps TRBD1 (6 bases). Deletions cut 0 bases from V and 9 bases from J, with 15 bases between. The CDR3 has 16 residues. Germline V gives CDR1 MGHRA, CDR2 YSYEKL. The CDR3 spells CASSQDEGGGASPLHF. The DNA of the CDR3 is TGCGCCAGCAGCCAAGATGAAGGGGGGGGCGCTTCACCCCTCCACTTT.